A selection of T cell receptor beta chains follows, all from one sample in a study of T cell responses to AZD1222 COVID-19 vaccine. TCRdb's table, derived via immunoSEQ multiplex PCR, lists solely in-frame clones and lacks some. This table has around 140,000 clones, approximately 90% appearing once. This specimen consisted of peripheral blood, obtained 28 days after the second AZD1222 dose. The receptors shown here come from an adult who received the AZD1222 COVID-19 vaccine. Both conserved end residues are part of each CDR3. The D gene is left open where the match is weak. The size entry is marked missing in some rows and otherwise reads once, few, many or a size class.

TRBJ2-3 | NA | TRBD2 | TRBV10-3 | TGTGCCATCGGCCTGGGACTAGCGGGCTCCTACACAGATACGCAGTATTTT | CAIGLGLAGSYTDTQYF
TRBJ2-1 | NA | NA | TRBV7-9 | TGTGCCAGCAGCTTAGCGGGGGGTGTCAAGGGCGAGCAGTTCTTC | CASSLAGGVKGEQFF
TRBJ2-1 | NA | TRBD2 | TRBV6-6 | TGTGCCAGCAGTTACTCGACTAGCGGGTACTACAATGAGCAGTTCTTC | CASSYSTSGYYNEQFF
TRBJ1-2 | NA | TRBD1 | TRBV3-1/TRBV3-2 | TGTGCCAGCAGCCAAGAGGCCCTAAGAGGGGGCAGATCTCCCACCTTC | CASSQEALRGGRSPTF
TRBJ1-5 | NA | NA | TRBV7-2 | TGTGCCAGCAGCTTAGTTAGCGGTAGCAATCAGCCCCAGCATTTT | CASSLVSGSNQPQHF
TRBJ1-1 | NA | NA | TRBV7-9 | TGTGCCAGCAGCTTAGAACCGGATGGGGTGGGGCGTCGGGTTTATGGAGCTTTCTTT | CASSLEPDGVGRRVYGAFF
TRBJ2-3 | NA | NA | TRBV29-1 | TGCAGCGTTGAGGGTAGGGCAGGCAGGGCAGATACGCAGTATTTT | CSVEGRAGRADTQYF
TRBJ2-2 | NA | NA | TRBV9 | TGTGCCAGCAGCGTCGTTAGCGGCACCGGGGAGCTGTTTTTT | CASSVVSGTGELFF
TRBJ2-7 | NA | TRBD1 | TRBV5-1 | TGCGCCAGCAGCTCAGACAGGGGGTCCTACGAGCAGTACTTC | CASSSDRGSYEQYF
TRBJ1-5 | NA | TRBD1 | TRBV27 | TGTGCCAGCAGGACAGGGGTAGGGAACCAGCCCCAGCATTTT | CASRTGVGNQPQHF
TRBJ2-3 | NA | NA | TRBV29-1 | TGCAGCGTTGGAATTGCAGATACGCAGTATTTT | CSVGIADTQYF
TRBJ1-5 | NA | NA | TRBV28 | TGTGCCAGCAGTATGATAAATCAGCCCCAGCATTTT | CASSMINQPQHF
TRBJ1-1 | NA | NA | TRBV19 | TGTGCCAGTAGTATAGACCGAGTAAAGAACACTGAAGCTTTCTTT | CASSIDRVKNTEAFF
TRBJ1-4 | NA | NA | TRBV28 | TGTGCCAGCAGCCCTCGGGGAGCAACTAATGAAAAACTGTTTTTT | CASSPRGATNEKLFF
TRBJ2-5 | NA | TRBD2 | TRBV3-1/TRBV3-2 | TGTGCCAGCAGCGATGGACTAGCGGGGGCAGAGACCCAGTACTTC | CASSDGLAGAETQYF
TRBJ2-7 | NA | NA | TRBV5-1 | TGCGCCAGCAGTTGGGAGACTGGCTACGAGCAGTACTTC | CASSWETGYEQYF
TRBJ1-5 | NA | NA | TRBV14 | TGTGCCAGCAGCCAAGGTAGGGGCCGGTGGGGCAATCAGCCCCAGCATTTT | CASSQGRGRWGNQPQHF
TRBJ2-3 | NA | NA | TRBV6-5 | TGTGCCAGCAGTTTGAACCAACTACGAGATACGCAGTATTTT | CASSLNQLRDTQYF
TRBJ1-1 | NA | NA | TRBV7-2 | TGTGCCAGCAGCTGGGTACCTCTGGTTTTGAACACTGAAGCTTTCTTT | CASSWVPLVLNTEAFF
TRBJ1-1 | once | NA | TRBV7-8 | TGTGCCAGCAGCTTGCCGTGGCAGGGGCCCCGAACCAAAACTGAAGCTTTCTTT | CASSLPWQGPRTKTEAFF
TRBJ1-2 | NA | NA | TRBV2 | TGTGCCAGCAGTGTCTTGGGTCAGATTTATGGCTACACCTTC | CASSVLGQIYGYTF
TRBJ1-5 | NA | NA | TRBV27 | TGTGCCAGCAGTTTAGGGGGATGGAGCAATCAGCCCCAGCATTTT | CASSLGGWSNQPQHF
TRBJ2-7 | NA | NA | TRBV19 | TGTGCCAGTAGTAAAGACAGGTTTCCCACCTACGAGCAGTACTTC | CASSKDRFPTYEQYF
TRBJ1-4 | NA | NA | TRBV9 | TGTGCCAGCAGCGCGCGACAGTCGAGTGAAAAACTGTTTTTT | CASSARQSSEKLFF
TRBJ2-7 | few | TRBD1 | TRBV6-2/TRBV6-3 | TGTGCCAGCAGTGGACAGGGGGCTGGCTCCTACGAGCAGTACTTC | CASSGQGAGSYEQYF
TRBJ1-1 | NA | NA | TRBV9 | TGTGCCAGCAGCGGGACAGCCCAATCGAACACTGAAGCTTTCTTT | CASSGTAQSNTEAFF
TRBJ2-4 | NA | TRBD1 | TRBV9 | TGTGCCAGCAGCGTGGGCACAGGGGGCCGAACTTACATTCAGTACTTC | CASSVGTGGRTYIQYF
TRBJ2-5 | NA | NA | TRBV25-1 | TGTGCCAGCAGTGACGTAATTCCCTCCGGTACCCAGTACTTC | CASSDVIPSGTQYF
TRBJ1-2 | NA | NA | TRBV9 | TGTGCCAGCAGCGTGTCGGGACATAACTATGGCTACACCTTC | CASSVSGHNYGYTF
TRBJ2-3 | once | NA | TRBV5-5 | TGTGCCAGCAGCTTGTACGGGCTAGGGGCAGATACGCAGTATTTT | CASSLYGLGADTQYF
TRBJ2-2 | NA | NA | TRBV5-1 | TGCGCCAGCAGCTTGGTACAGGGACGCACCGGGGAGCTGTTTTTT | CASSLVQGRTGELFF
TRBJ1-1 | once | NA | TRBV12-3/TRBV12-4 | TGTGCCAGCACCCGGAGAGGGAACACTGAAGCTTTCTTT | CASTRRGNTEAFF
TRBJ2-1 | NA | NA | TRBV19 | TGTGCCAGTAGTCTTAGGGGGAGACTCAACAATGAGCAGTTCTTC | CASSLRGRLNNEQFF
TRBJ2-1 | NA | NA | TRBV19 | TGTGCCAGTAGTGGGCCAGGGTCTTACAATGAGCAGTTCTTC | CASSGPGSYNEQFF
TRBJ1-2 | NA | TRBD1 | TRBV2 | TGTGCCAGCAGTGCGGACAGGGGGCATATAAACTATGGCTACACCTTC | CASSADRGHINYGYTF